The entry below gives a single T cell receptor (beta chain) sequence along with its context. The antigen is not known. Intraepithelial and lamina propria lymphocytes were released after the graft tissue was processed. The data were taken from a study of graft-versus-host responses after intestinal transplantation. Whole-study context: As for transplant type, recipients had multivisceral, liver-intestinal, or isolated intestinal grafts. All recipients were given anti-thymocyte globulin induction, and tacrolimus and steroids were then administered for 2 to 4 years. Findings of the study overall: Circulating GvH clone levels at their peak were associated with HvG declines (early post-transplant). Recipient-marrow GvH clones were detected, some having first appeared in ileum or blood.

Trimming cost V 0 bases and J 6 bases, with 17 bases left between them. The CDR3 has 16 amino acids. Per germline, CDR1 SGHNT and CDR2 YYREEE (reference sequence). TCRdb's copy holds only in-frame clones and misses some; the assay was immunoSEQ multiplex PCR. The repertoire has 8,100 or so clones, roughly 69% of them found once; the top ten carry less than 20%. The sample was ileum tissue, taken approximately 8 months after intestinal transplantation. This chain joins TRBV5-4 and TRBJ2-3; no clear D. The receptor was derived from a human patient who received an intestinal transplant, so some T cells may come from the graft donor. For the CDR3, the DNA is TGTGCCAGCAGCTTGGCCGGCCGCGGCTCCGGCGATACGCAGTATTTT. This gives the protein CASSLAGRGSGDTQYF.